Following are 9 T cell receptor beta chains from one sample sequenced in a study of cytomegalovirus exposure and HLA in healthy donors. PCR amplification relied on 60 Vbeta primers (plus 13 Jbeta primers). Produced via immunoSEQ multiplex PCR; TCRdb's table is partial and in-frame only. The sample shows some 90,000 clones, approximately 77% of them seen only once. Sequences were obtained from PBMCs. The receptors originated from a human donor in good health.

The chain recombines TRBV11-1 with TRBJ2-1, with D possibly TRBD2 on 5 matching bases. Germline loops: CDR1 SGHAT, CDR2 FQDESV (reference sequence). The CDR3 covers 16 residues. V was trimmed by 5 bases and J by 2 bases, leaving 16 bases between them. The chain's CDR3 is CASSVATRHTYNEQFF. For the CDR3, the DNA is TGTGCCAGCAGCGTCGCCACTAGGCACACCTACAATGAGCAGTTCTTC.

The genes are TRBV2 and TRBJ2-1, with 10 bases matching TRBD1. The CDR3 loop spans 14 amino acids. The germline CDR1 and CDR2 sequences are SNHLY and FYNNEI. J lost 9 bases, V lost 6 bases, and 8 bases had no gene match. The CDR3: CASSRDRGRGEQFF. The DNA of the CDR3 is TGTGCCAGCAGCCGGGACAGGGGTCGGGGTGAGCAGTTCTTC. Combining the CDR3 with reference TRBV2 and TRBJ2-1 gives the whole variable domain EPEVTQTPSHQVTQMGQEVILRCVPISNHLYFYWYRQILGQKVEFLVSFYNNEISEKSEIFDDQFSVERPDGSNFTLKIRSTKLEDSAMYFCASSRDRGRGEQFFGPGTRLTVL.

The V and J genes are TRBV11-2 and TRBJ2-1, with D maybe TRBD1 (5 bases). The V end was cut by 3 bases, the J end by 1 base, with 19 bases between. The CDR3 covers 18 residues. Germline CDR1 is SGHAT and CDR2 is FQNNGV. The CDR3 loop reads CASSFMGFRRGSYNEQFF. The CDR3 DNA is TGTGCCAGCAGCTTCATGGGTTTTAGAAGGGGATCCTACAATGAGCAGTTCTTC.

The CDR3 DNA is TGTGCCAGCAGCTTAGGGCTAGCGGTGAGCTCCTACGAGCAGTACTTC. Amino acids: CASSLGLAVSSYEQYF. J is TRBJ2-7 and V is TRBV5-5, with 7 bases identical to TRBD2. The CDR3 is 16 residues long. Looked up from germline, CDR1 is SGHKS and CDR2 is YYEKEE (reference sequence). With 2 bases clipped from V and 0 bases from J, the junction kept 8 bases outside the gene matches.

This chain links TRBV7-2 with TRBJ1-2; D may be TRBD1 (5 bases). V was shortened by 0 bases and J by 4 bases, with 18 bases between the two germline ends. The CDR3 totals 17 residues. Germline CDR1 SGHTA, CDR2 FQGNSA. CDR3 nucleotides: TGTGCCAGCAGCTTAGCTGGTAAGGAGGGGTTGATCTATGGCTACACCTTC. This gives the protein CASSLAGKEGLIYGYTF.

The CDR3 protein is CASRRTSGREVQFF. CDR3 nucleotides: TGTGCCAGCAGACGGACTAGCGGGCGAGAGGTGCAGTTCTTC. V gene TRBV6-5 combines with J gene TRBJ2-1; 11 positions agree with TRBD2. This CDR3 has 14 residues. Germline-derived CDR1 and CDR2 are MNHEY and SVGAGI. With V trimmed by 6 bases and J by 12 bases, 10 bases remained unmatched.

The chain recombines TRBV5-6 with TRBJ1-2, with a weak D call TRBD1 (5 bases). Trimming removed 3 bases at V and 4 bases at J, with 16 bases between. This CDR3 has 15 amino acids. The V gene's germline CDR1 is SGHDT and CDR2 YYEEEE. CDR3 in amino acids: CASSWGSDSPYGYTF. The DNA for the CDR3 is TGTGCCAGCAGCTGGGGATCTGACAGCCCCTATGGCTACACCTTC.

The rearrangement joins TRBV5-1 to TRBJ2-7, with 8 bases lining up with TRBD2. The CDR3 spans 15 residues. V lost 0 bases to trimming and J lost 1 base; unmatched junction nucleotides: 3. In germline, CDR1 is SGHRS, CDR2 YFSETQ. This CDR3 is CASSLVSGKSYEQYF. Here the CDR3 DNA reads TGCGCCAGCAGCTTGGTTAGCGGGAAATCCTACGAGCAGTACTTC.

The rearrangement links TRBV6-6 to TRBJ2-5; 7 nucleotides agree with TRBD1. Germline V gene sequence: CDR1 MNHNY, CDR2 SVGAGI (reference sequence). J gave up 2 bases and V 2 bases, and 8 bases lay outside the gene matches. This CDR3 has 16 residues. The CDR3 here is CASSYGRGPIQETQYF. CDR3 nucleotides: TGTGCCAGCAGTTACGGTAGGGGGCCTATACAAGAGACCCAGTACTTC.